This T cell receptor beta chain originates from a study of T cell responses to AZD1222 COVID-19 vaccine (dated by TCRdb to about 2021). In the study overall: A total of 233 trial participants underwent TCR sequencing, of whom 200 to 220 received two doses of AZD1222 and about 26 received two doses of the MenACWY control vaccine. Trial participants were enrolled by age into 18-55, 56-69 and 70-plus year subgroups, with roughly 150, 30 and 60 TCR-sequenced participants respectively.

The CDR3 regions of human TCRbeta chains were subjected to immunosequencing. The paper's data handling went like this. Repertoire TCRs were checked for matches against a reference library of SARS-CoV-2-specific TCRs that had been generated using the MIRA antigen-specificity platform. Breadth was defined as the fraction of unique TCRs that were SARS-CoV-2-associated, and depth was defined as the fraction of total T cells that were SARS-CoV-2-associated. Using the MIRA data, each spike-specific TCR was mapped to the spike region that the TCR reacts to and placed in a CD4 or CD8 class. Log10-transformed breadth and depth values were compared by one-way ANOVA with Sidak's multiple comparisons tests. What TCRdb holds here is the immuneACCESS table cut down to in-frame rearrangements. Part of the clones is not present; checked against another copy, under half of the missing clones reflect an unresolved V gene, and the others are unexplained. V and J calls and clone size are those listed in that table; D and trimming were worked out from the DNA. This sample has approximately 200,000 clones in its table, and about 95% of those were observed once. Approximately 1.5% of the sample rests with the top ten.

In the germline V gene (reference sequence), CDR1 corresponds to SSHAT and CDR2 to FNYEAQ. The CDR3 contains 17 residues, cysteine and phenylalanine counted. The kept DNA is CDR3 alone, 51 bases in frame from the first base. Points the paper makes about the study in general: Epitopes outside the regions mutated in the B.1.351 and B.1.1.7 variants were reportedly recognized by nearly half of the unique spike-specific TCRs. Conclusions about previously exposed vaccinees are limited because only six or seven AZD1222 recipients were SARS-CoV-2 seropositive at baseline. Participants were mostly white British, with more females than males. The authors suggested clonal diversity may have been underestimated. The whole spike protein was spanned by vaccine-associated CD4 TCRs, and dominant responses were seen in regions 160-218 and 743-854. The 56-69-year group was small, and its depth increase did not reach significance, likely because of low power. No day 14 peak-response samples were available, so repertoires were characterized only after the peak T cell response. A significant rise in spike-specific TCR breadth and depth was observed after two AZD1222 doses relative to day 0 and relative to MenACWY recipients.

What the time point label conveys for this sample: about 28 days (+/-7) after the second vaccine dose. The intended sense of this specimen's treatment or condition label: meningococcal conjugate vaccine given as trial control. Samples from vaccinated people were obtained from the UK trials COV001 and COV002, which included a single-blind randomized controlled phase 2/3 trial of AZD1222 (ChAdOx1 nCoV-19) in healthy adults. Trial participant PBMC samples were collected at day 0 and day 28 after the second dose for TCRbeta chain sequencing. As regards this clone: It has no known antigen specificity. An end of the junction differs from the germline gene, which may be a read error.

The TCR comes from an adult who received the MenACWY meningococcal vaccine as a control. Recombination linked TRBV7-7 to TRBJ2-7; 11 bases in the middle match TRBD2. Sample: peripheral blood, taken 28 days after the second dose of the MenACWY control vaccine. The nucleotide sequence reads as follows: TGTGCTAGCAGCAGCTTCAATGGGACTAGCGGTACCTACGAGCAGTACTTC. Translated, this gives CASSSFNGTSGTYEQYF.